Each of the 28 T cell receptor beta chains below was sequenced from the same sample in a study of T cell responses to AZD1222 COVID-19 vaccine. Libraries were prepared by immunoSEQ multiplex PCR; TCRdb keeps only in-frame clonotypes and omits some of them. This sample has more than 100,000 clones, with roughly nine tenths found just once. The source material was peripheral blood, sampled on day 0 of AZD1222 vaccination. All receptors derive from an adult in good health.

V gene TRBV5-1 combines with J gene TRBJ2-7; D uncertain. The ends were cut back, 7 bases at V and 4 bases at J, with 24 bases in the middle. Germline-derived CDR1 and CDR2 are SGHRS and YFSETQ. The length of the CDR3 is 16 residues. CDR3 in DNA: TGCGCCAGCTCGGCCGGGTCTGGCGGTCTGGCTTACGAGCAGTACTTC. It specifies CASSAGSGGLAYEQYF.

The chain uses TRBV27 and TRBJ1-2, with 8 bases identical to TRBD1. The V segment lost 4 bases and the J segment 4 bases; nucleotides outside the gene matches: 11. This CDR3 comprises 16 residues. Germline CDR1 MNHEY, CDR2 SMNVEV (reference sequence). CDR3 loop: CASSSGQGRLVYGYTF. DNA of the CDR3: TGTGCCAGCAGTTCCGGACAGGGACGGCTTGTCTATGGCTACACCTTC.

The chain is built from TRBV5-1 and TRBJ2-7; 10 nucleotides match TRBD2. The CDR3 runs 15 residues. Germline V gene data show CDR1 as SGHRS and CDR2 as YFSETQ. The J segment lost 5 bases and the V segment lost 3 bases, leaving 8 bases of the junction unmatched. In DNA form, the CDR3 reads TGCGCCAGCAGCTCCGGATTAGCGGGGGGCCACGAGCAGTACTTC. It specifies CASSSGLAGGHEQYF.

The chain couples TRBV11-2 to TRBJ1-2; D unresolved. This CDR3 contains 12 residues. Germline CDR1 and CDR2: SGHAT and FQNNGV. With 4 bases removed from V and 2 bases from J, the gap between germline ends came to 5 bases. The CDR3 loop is CASSWENYGYTF. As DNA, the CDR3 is TGTGCCAGCAGCTGGGAGAACTATGGCTACACCTTC.

The CDR3 DNA sequence: TGTGCCTGGAGCCCATCCGGGAACACCATATATTTT. Amino acid sequence: CAWSPSGNTIYF. The chain is built from TRBV30 and TRBJ1-3, with D unclear. Germline loops: CDR1 GTSNPN, CDR2 SVGIG (reference sequence). V was shortened by 3 bases and J by 7 bases, with 10 bases between the two germline ends. This CDR3 spans 12 amino acids.

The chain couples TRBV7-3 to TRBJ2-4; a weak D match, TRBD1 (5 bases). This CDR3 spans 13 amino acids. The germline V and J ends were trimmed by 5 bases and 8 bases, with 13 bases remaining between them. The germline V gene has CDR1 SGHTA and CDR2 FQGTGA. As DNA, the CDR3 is TGTGCCAGCAGCCCAGGACATCAGGACATTCAGTACTTC. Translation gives CASSPGHQDIQYF.

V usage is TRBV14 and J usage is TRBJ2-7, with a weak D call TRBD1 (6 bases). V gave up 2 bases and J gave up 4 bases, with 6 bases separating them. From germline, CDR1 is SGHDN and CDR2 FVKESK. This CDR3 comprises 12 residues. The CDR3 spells CASSQQGYEQYF. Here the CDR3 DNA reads TGTGCCAGCAGCCAACAGGGGTACGAGCAGTACTTC.

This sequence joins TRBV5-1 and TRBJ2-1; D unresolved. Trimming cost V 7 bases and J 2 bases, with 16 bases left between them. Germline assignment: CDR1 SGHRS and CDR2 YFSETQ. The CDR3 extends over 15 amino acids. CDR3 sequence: CASYSGPSAYNEQFF. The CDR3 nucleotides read TGCGCCAGCTATTCGGGCCCCAGTGCCTACAATGAGCAGTTCTTC.

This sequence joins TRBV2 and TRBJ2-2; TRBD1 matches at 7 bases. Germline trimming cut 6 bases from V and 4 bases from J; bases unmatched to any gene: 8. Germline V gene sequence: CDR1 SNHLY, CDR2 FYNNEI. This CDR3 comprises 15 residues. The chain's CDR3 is CASSNQGVSTGELFF. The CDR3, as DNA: TGTGCCAGCAGCAACCAGGGGGTGAGCACCGGGGAGCTGTTTTTT. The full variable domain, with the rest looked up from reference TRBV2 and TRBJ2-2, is EPEVTQTPSHQVTQMGQEVILRCVPISNHLYFYWYRQILGQKVEFLVSFYNNEISEKSEIFDDQFSVERPDGSNFTLKIRSTKLEDSAMYFCASSNQGVSTGELFFGEGSRLTVL.

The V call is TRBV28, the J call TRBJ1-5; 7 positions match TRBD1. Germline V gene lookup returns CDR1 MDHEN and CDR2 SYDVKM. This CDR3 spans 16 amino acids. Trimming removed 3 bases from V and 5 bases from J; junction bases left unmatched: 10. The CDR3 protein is CASSFPDTGADQPQHF. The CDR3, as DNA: TGTGCCAGCAGTTTCCCCGATACAGGGGCGGATCAGCCCCAGCATTTT.

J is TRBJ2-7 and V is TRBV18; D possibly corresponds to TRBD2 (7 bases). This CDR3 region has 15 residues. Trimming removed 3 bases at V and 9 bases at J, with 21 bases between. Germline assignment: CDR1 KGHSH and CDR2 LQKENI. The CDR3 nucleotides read TGTGCCAGCTCACCCGGGGGGCAGTCCGCGTATGCGCAGTACTTC. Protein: CASSPGGQSAYAQYF.

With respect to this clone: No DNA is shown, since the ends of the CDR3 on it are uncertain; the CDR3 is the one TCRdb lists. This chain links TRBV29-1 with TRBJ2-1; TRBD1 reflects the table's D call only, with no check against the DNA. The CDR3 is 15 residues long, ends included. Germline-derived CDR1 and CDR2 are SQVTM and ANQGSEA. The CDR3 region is CSVATGTGGFEDRFF.

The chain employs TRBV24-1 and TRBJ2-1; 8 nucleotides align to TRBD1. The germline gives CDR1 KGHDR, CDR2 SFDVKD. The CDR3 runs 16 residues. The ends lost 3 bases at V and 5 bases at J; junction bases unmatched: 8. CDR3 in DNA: TGTGCCACCAGTGATGGGGGCAGGGGGCTCAACAATGAGCAGTTCTTC. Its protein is CATSDGGRGLNNEQFF.

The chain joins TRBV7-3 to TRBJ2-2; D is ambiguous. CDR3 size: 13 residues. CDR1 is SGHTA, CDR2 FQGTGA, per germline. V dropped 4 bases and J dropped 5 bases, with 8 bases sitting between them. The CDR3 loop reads CASSSTSTGELFF. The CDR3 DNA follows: TGTGCCAGCAGCTCGACCTCGACCGGGGAGCTGTTTTTT.

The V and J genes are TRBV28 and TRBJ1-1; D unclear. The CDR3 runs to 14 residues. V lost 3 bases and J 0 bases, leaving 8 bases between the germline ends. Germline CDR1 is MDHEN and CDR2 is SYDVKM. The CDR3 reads CASSFRPMNTEAFF. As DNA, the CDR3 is TGTGCCAGCAGTTTTCGGCCGATGAACACTGAAGCTTTCTTT.

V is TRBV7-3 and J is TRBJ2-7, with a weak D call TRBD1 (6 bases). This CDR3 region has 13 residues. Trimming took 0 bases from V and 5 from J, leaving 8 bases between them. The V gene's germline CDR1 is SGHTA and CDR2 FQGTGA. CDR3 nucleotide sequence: TGTGCCAGCAGCTTAACAGGGGACAACGAGCAGTACTTC. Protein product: CASSLTGDNEQYF.

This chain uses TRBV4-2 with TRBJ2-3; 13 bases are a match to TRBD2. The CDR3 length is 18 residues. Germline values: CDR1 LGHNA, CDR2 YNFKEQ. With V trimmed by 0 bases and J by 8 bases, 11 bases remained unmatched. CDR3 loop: CASSQELAGGPVVSTQYF. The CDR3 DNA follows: TGTGCCAGCAGCCAAGAACTAGCGGGAGGGCCCGTTGTTAGTACGCAGTATTTT.

The DNA of the CDR3 is TGTGCCAGCAGCCTAGACAACTTCGAGGGGAACAGCAATCAGCCCCAGCATTTT. It encodes CASSLDNFEGNSNQPQHF. This sequence joins TRBV28 and TRBJ1-5; D is perhaps TRBD1 (5 bases). V gave up 6 bases and J gave up 1 base, with 22 bases separating them. The CDR3 is 18 amino acids. Germline V lookup: CDR1 MDHEN, CDR2 SYDVKM. Using reference TRBV28 and TRBJ1-5 for the parts outside the CDR3, the full variable domain is DVKVTQSSRYLVKRTGEKVFLECVQDMDHENMFWYRQDPGLGLRLIYFSYDVKMKEKGDIPEGYSVSREKKERFSLILESASTNQTSMYLCASSLDNFEGNSNQPQHFGDGTRLSIL.

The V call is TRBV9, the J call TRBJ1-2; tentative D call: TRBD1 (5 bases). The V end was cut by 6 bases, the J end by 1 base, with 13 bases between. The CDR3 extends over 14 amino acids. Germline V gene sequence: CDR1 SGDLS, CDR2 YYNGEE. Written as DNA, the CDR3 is TGTGCCAGCAACAGAGACAGATTTAACTATGGCTACACCTTC. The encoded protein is CASNRDRFNYGYTF.

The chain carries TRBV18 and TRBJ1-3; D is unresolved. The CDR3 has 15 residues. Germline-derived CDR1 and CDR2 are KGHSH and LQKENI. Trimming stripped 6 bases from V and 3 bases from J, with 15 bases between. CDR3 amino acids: CASSYDKSRGNTIYF. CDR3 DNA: TGTGCCAGCTCCTACGACAAATCCCGTGGAAACACCATATATTTT. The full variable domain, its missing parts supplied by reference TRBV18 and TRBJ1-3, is NAGVMQNPRHLVRRRGQEARLRCSPMKGHSHVYWYRQLPEEGLKFMVYLQKENIIDESGMPKERFSAEFPKEGPSILRIQQVVRGDSAAYFCASSYDKSRGNTIYFGEGSWLTVV.

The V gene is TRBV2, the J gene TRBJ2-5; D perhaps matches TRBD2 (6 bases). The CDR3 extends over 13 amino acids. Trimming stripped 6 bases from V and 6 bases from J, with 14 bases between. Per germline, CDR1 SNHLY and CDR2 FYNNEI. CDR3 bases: TGTGCCAGCAGCGGACTAACCTCCAAGACCCAGTACTTC. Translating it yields CASSGLTSKTQYF. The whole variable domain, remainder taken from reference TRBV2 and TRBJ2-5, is EPEVTQTPSHQVTQMGQEVILRCVPISNHLYFYWYRQILGQKVEFLVSFYNNEISEKSEIFDDQFSVERPDGSNFTLKIRSTKLEDSAMYFCASSGLTSKTQYFGPGTRLLVL.

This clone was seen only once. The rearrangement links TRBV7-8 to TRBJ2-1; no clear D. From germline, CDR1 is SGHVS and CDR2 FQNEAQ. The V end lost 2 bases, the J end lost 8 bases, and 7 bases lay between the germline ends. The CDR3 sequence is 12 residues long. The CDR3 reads CASSLSEDEQFF. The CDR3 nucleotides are TGTGCCAGCAGCTTATCCGAGGATGAGCAGTTCTTC.

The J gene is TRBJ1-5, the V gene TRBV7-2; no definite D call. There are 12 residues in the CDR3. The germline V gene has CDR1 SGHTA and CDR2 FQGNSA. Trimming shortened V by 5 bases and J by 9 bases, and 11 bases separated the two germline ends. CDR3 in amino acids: CASSPMSGPQHF. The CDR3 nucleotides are TGTGCCAGCAGCCCTATGAGTGGGCCCCAGCATTTT.

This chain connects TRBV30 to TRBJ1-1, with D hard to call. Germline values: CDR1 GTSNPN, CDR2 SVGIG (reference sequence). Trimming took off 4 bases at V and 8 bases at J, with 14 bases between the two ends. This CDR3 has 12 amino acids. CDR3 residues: CAWKPQDLEAFF. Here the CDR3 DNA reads TGTGCCTGGAAACCCCAAGACCTAGAAGCTTTCTTT.

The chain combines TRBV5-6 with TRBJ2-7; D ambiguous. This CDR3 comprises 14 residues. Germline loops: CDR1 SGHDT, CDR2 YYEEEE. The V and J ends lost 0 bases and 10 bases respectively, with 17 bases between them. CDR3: CASSLALPGKAQYF. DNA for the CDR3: TGTGCCAGCAGCTTGGCGTTGCCAGGAAAAGCTCAGTACTTC.

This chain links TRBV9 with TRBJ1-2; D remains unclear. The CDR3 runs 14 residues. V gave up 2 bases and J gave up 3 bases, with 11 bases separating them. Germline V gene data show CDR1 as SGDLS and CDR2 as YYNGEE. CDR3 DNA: TGTGCCAGCAGCGTCGACGGTGAACACTATGGCTACACCTTC. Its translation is CASSVDGEHYGYTF.

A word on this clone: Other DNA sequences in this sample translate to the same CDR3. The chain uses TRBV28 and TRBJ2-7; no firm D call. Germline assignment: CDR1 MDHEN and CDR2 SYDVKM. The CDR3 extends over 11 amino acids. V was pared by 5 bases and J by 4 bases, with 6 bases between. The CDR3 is CASSLGYEQYF. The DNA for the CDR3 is TGTGCCAGCAGTCTGGGGTACGAGCAGTACTTC. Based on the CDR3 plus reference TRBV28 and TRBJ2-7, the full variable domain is DVKVTQSSRYLVKRTGEKVFLECVQDMDHENMFWYRQDPGLGLRLIYFSYDVKMKEKGDIPEGYSVSREKKERFSLILESASTNQTSMYLCASSLGYEQYFGPGTRLTVT.

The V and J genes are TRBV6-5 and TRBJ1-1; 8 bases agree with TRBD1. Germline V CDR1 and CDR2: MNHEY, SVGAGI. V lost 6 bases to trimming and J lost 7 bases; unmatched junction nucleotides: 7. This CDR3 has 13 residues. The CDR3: CASSEDRVVEAFF. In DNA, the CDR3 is TGTGCCAGCAGCGAGGACAGGGTGGTTGAAGCTTTCTTT.